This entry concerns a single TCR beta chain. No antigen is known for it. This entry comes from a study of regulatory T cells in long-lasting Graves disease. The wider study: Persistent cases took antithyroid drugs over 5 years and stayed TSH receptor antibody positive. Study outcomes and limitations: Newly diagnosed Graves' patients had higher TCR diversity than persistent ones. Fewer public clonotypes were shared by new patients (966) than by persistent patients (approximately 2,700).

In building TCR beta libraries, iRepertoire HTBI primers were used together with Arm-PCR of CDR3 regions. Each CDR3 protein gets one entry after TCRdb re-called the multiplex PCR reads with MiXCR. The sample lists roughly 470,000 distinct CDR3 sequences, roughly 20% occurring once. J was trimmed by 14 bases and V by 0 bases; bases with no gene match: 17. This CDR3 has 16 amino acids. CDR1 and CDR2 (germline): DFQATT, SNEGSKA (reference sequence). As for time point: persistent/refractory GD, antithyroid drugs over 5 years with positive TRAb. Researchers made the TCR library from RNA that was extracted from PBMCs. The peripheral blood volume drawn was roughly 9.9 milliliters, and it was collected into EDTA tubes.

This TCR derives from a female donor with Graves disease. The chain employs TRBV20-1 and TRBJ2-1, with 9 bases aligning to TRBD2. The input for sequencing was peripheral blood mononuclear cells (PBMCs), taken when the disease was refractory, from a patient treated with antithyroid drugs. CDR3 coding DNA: TGCAGTGCTAGAGATCGACGGGTGGAAGGTAGCGGGAGCGAGTTCTTC. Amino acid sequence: CSARDRRVEGSGSEFF.